The 20 T cell receptor beta chains reported below all come from one sample, sequenced in a study of CD8 T cells in ankylosing spondylitis. Via MiXCR, TCRdb re-called the 5' RACE reads, giving one row per CDR3 protein. The sample holds around 150,000 distinct CDR3 sequences, 9.5% to 12% seen once. The sequencing sample was made of blood, either unsorted or a sorted T cell fraction (not recorded which). The source of these receptors is a female donor with ankylosing spondylitis or in good health (not recorded which).

This clonotype has ten or more counts. The chain uses TRBV18 and TRBJ2-7, with TRBD1 as a possible D gene (6 bases). CDR3 size: 15 residues. Trimming removed 2 bases from V and 4 bases from J, with 15 bases in between. Germline V CDR1 and CDR2: KGHSH, LQKENI. The CDR3 sequence: CASSPAEDSSYEQYF. CDR3 DNA sequence: TGTGCCAGCTCACCAGCCGAGGACAGCTCATACGAGCAGTACTTC.

The sample holds a few counts of this clonotype. The V and J genes are TRBV7-2 and TRBJ1-2, with TRBD1 matching 8 bases. The ends lost 5 bases at V and 7 bases at J; junction bases unmatched: 6. The CDR3 runs 13 residues. CDR1 and CDR2 (germline): SGHTA, FQGNSA. Written as DNA, the CDR3 is TGTGCCAGCAGCCCCCAGGGGGCCGCTGGCTACACCTTC. This encodes CASSPQGAAGYTF.

This clonotype showed up many times. The J gene is TRBJ2-5, the V gene TRBV3-1; 8 bases map to TRBD2. V shed 4 bases, J shed 5 bases, and the junction held 9 bases outside the gene matches. Germline V CDR1 and CDR2: LGHDT, YNNKEL (reference sequence). The CDR3 has 15 residues. In DNA form, the CDR3 reads TGTGCCAGCAGCCCGACTCGGACTAGCCTCGAGACCCAGTACTTC. This encodes CASSPTRTSLETQYF.

This clonotype showed up just a few times. The rearrangement links TRBV28 to TRBJ1-2; 7 bases are shared with TRBD1. CDR1 and CDR2 (germline): MDHEN, SYDVKM. This CDR3 comprises 14 residues. V gave up 6 bases and J gave up 4 bases; unmatched junction bases: 8. The chain's CDR3 is CASRLQGISYGYTF. The CDR3 DNA reads as TGTGCCAGCAGATTACAGGGGATTAGCTATGGCTACACCTTC.

This clonotype was recorded at least ten times. The chain links TRBV24-1 to TRBJ2-1; a possible D gene is TRBD2 (5 bases). This CDR3 spans 14 amino acids. Trimming stripped 9 bases from V and 2 bases from J, with 13 bases between. Germline V gene sequence: CDR1 KGHDR, CDR2 SFDVKD. The CDR3 nucleotides read TGTGCCACCTCGAGGGAGTACCCCTACAATGAGCAGTTCTTC. As protein: CATSREYPYNEQFF.

There are many counts of this clonotype. The J gene is TRBJ1-1, the V gene TRBV5-1, with D possibly TRBD1 on 6 matching bases. The length of the CDR3 is 13 residues. The germline CDR1 and CDR2 sequences are SGHRS and YFSETQ. Trimming removed 2 bases from V and 4 bases from J, with 9 bases in between. The CDR3 DNA reads TGCGCCAGCAGCTTAAGGGGGATCACTGAAGCTTTCTTT. Residues: CASSLRGITEAFF.

Concerning this clonotype: A read error may explain this, as a much larger clone is one base away. The chain has TRBV5-5 and TRBJ1-1, with a weak D call TRBD1 (5 bases). The CDR3 sequence is 12 residues long. Germline V CDR1 and CDR2: SGHKS, YYEKEE (reference sequence). CDR3 sequence reads: CAGSLAGYEAFF. In DNA form, the CDR3 reads TGTGCCGGCAGCTTGGCAGGGTACGAAGCTTTCTTT.

This clonotype came up many times. The chain uses TRBV10-3 and TRBJ1-1; 8 bases align to TRBD1. Germline V gene sequence: CDR1 ENHRY, CDR2 SYGVKD. With V trimmed by 0 bases and J by 4 bases, 10 bases remained unmatched. The CDR3 runs to 17 residues. The CDR3 sequence is CAISESSDRVLVTEAFF. CDR3 DNA sequence: TGTGCCATCAGTGAGTCGTCGGACAGGGTATTGGTCACTGAAGCTTTCTTT.

A single count supports this clonotype. The chain joins TRBV3-1 to TRBJ1-6; D remains unclear. Germline lookup yields CDR1 LGHDT and CDR2 YNNKEL (reference sequence). Trimming pared 1 base from V and 4 bases from J, leaving 2 bases between. The CDR3 runs to 13 residues. The CDR3 sequence is CASSQGYNSPLHF. CDR3 coding DNA: TGTGCCAGCAGCCAAGGTTATAATTCACCCCTCCACTTT.

This clonotype was picked up a small number of times. J is TRBJ1-1 and V is TRBV12-3 or TRBV12-4; D unresolved. The CDR3 runs 14 residues. Trimming removed 1 base at V and 1 base at J, with 7 bases between. The CDR3 protein is CASSLGHSNTEAFF. CDR3 sequence (DNA): TGTGCCAGCAGTTTAGGGCATTCGAACACTGAAGCTTTCTTT.

This clonotype was seen repeatedly, ten times or more. The chain combines TRBV5-1 with TRBJ2-7; possible D gene TRBD1, 8 bases. V was shortened by 4 bases and J by 3 bases, with 17 bases between the two germline ends. The germline CDR1 and CDR2 sequences are SGHRS and YFSETQ. The CDR3 loop spans 15 amino acids. Here the CDR3 DNA reads TGCGCCAGCAGCACGGCTACAGGGGGGGTCTACGAGCAGTACTTC. Translating gives CASSTATGGVYEQYF.

This clonotype appeared many times. CDR3 nucleotide sequence: TGTGCCAGCAGCTCGATGAGGCCTAACACCGGGGAGCTGTTTTTT. Protein: CASSSMRPNTGELFF. The chain recombines TRBV7-9 with TRBJ2-2; D is undetermined. The V gene lost 4 bases and the J gene lost 2 bases, with 11 bases spanning the gap. The CDR3 has 15 residues. The germline CDR1 and CDR2 sequences are SEHNR and FQNEAQ (reference sequence).

As for this clonotype: This may be a read error: a much more frequent sequence differs by one nucleotide. V and J are TRBV11-2 and TRBJ2-7, with a weak D call TRBD1 (5 bases). Germline V gives CDR1 SGHAT, CDR2 FQNNGV. The CDR3 contains 14 residues. With 5 bases removed from V and 3 bases from J, the gap between germline ends came to 14 bases. Here the CDR3 DNA reads TGTGCCAGCAGCACAATAGAAAGGGGCTACGAGCAGTACTTC. Encoded protein: CASSTIERGYEQYF.

This clonotype showed up many times. This rearrangement joins TRBV7-9 to TRBJ2-5; possible D gene TRBD2, 7 bases. The V gene lost 5 bases and the J gene lost 4 bases, with 11 bases spanning the gap. Germline V lookup: CDR1 SEHNR, CDR2 FQNEAQ (reference sequence). CDR3 length equals 13 residues. CDR3 in DNA: TGTGCCAGCAGCCTACGGGGGGCAGAGACCCAGTACTTC. Encoded protein: CASSLRGAETQYF.

This clonotype appeared many times. The V gene is TRBV11-3, the J gene TRBJ2-2, with TRBD2 matching over 7 bases. The V gene end was trimmed by 7 bases and the J gene end by 5 bases; junction bases not matched to a gene: 19. The CDR3 consists of 18 residues. Germline V gene data show CDR1 as SGHNT and CDR2 as YENEEA. This CDR3 is CASKGRGKKATRTGELFF. In nucleotides, the CDR3 is TGTGCCAGCAAGGGGAGGGGAAAAAAGGCGACCAGGACCGGGGAGCTGTTTTTT.

This clonotype was detected many times. Written as DNA, the CDR3 is TGCGCCAGCAGCTCGACCCTCCGGGACCGAAAAGAGACCCAGTACTTC. The encoded protein is CASSSTLRDRKETQYF. The chain joins TRBV5-1 to TRBJ2-5, with D tentatively TRBD1 or TRBD2 (5 bases each). V was clipped by 3 bases and J by 3 bases, with 18 bases between them. This CDR3 region has 16 residues. Germline assignment: CDR1 SGHRS and CDR2 YFSETQ.

In its sample, this clonotype was seen many times. V usage is TRBV20-1 and J usage is TRBJ2-3, with 13 bases lining up with TRBD2. This CDR3 is 16 amino acids long. V was clipped by 5 bases and J by 0 bases; unmatched bases: 5. CDR1 and CDR2 (germline): DFQATT, SNEGSKA (reference sequence). The CDR3 region is CSAPGLAGLSTDTQYF. In DNA, the CDR3 is TGCAGTGCTCCGGGACTAGCGGGGCTTAGCACAGATACGCAGTATTTT.

This clonotype was detected many times. The chain carries TRBV7-2 and TRBJ2-1; 7 bases map to TRBD2. CDR1 is SGHTA and CDR2 is FQGNSA in the germline V gene. The CDR3 runs 16 residues. V was clipped by 2 bases and J by 8 bases; unmatched bases: 12. As DNA, the CDR3 is TGTGCCAGCAGCTTAAGGGTGGCGGGAGTTACGGATGAGCAGTTCTTC. As protein: CASSLRVAGVTDEQFF. Variable domain in full (rest from reference TRBV7-2 and TRBJ2-1): GAGVSQSPSNKVTEKGKDVELRCDPISGHTALYWYRQSLGQGLEFLIYFQGNSAPDKSGLPSDRFSAERTGGSVSTLTIQRTQQEDSAVYLCASSLRVAGVTDEQFFGPGTRLTVL.

This clonotype came up many times. The chain combines TRBV20-1 with TRBJ2-7, with TRBD2 matching over 7 bases. Germline V gene lookup returns CDR1 DFQATT and CDR2 SNEGSKA (reference sequence). CDR3 size: 16 residues. With 3 bases clipped from V and 4 bases from J, the junction kept 15 bases outside the gene matches. As DNA, the CDR3 is TGCAGTGCTAGGTCCCACGTGGTCGAGCGGGGTTACGAGCAGTACTTC. This translates into CSARSHVVERGYEQYF.

This clonotype was recorded at least ten times. This chain links TRBV7-2 with TRBJ2-1; a possible D gene is TRBD2 (5 bases). The CDR3 length is 14 residues. With 7 bases removed from V and 8 bases from J, the gap between germline ends came to 18 bases. Germline V gene data show CDR1 as SGHTA and CDR2 as FQGNSA. For the CDR3, the DNA is TGTGCCAGCATACCAAGCGGAGGACGGCATGAGCAGTTCTTC. Its translation: CASIPSGGRHEQFF.